The clone carrying this T cell receptor beta chain was observed a single time. Its cognate antigen is unknown. This entry comes from a study of blood T cells in healthy people across ages. Overall study results and limits: Observed TCR beta diversity showed a strong correlation with the percentage of naive T cells as measured by flow cytometry. CMV infection status of these donors was not known. Long-lived donors carried more naive CD4+ cells and greater diversity than aged donors.

Through a sample-barcoded 5' primer and a J-beta primer mix, a second PCR was run for roughly 6 to 12 cycles. A 12-random-nucleotide template-switch adaptor tagged each cDNA molecule. TCRdb re-derived calls from the 5' RACE reads in MiXCR, one entry per CDR3 protein. There are about 900,000 distinct CDR3 sequences in the sample; around 49% occur only once, and over 10% lies in the top ten. This clonotype was sampled from a man younger than 45 in good health. The sequencing sample was made of blood.

The CDR3 coding sequence is TGCGCCAGCAGCTTGGATGGCAACGGCTATGGCTACACCTTC. Amino acid sequence: CASSLDGNGYGYTF. The V and J genes are TRBV5-1 and TRBJ1-2, with no clear D. V was pared by 0 bases and J by 4 bases, with 10 bases between. The CDR3 contains 14 residues. Per the germline V gene, CDR1 is SGHRS and CDR2 is YFSETQ.